This T cell receptor beta chain was documented in a study of cytomegalovirus exposure and HLA in healthy donors. Study-level information: Earlier, 150 million to 200 million T cells were analyzed, and some 120 million unique TCR beta sequences were found among them.

Details on this clone: Its antigen is unknown.

CDR3 length equals 16 residues. Germline V gene lookup returns CDR1 MGHRA and CDR2 YSYEKL. Trimming removed 1 base from V and 4 bases from J; junction bases left unmatched: 5. Study-level findings and limits: The classifier was said to identify cytomegalovirus status with high specificity and sensitivity. Specificity for CMV antigens was confirmed in vitro for a few of the CMV-associated chains.

PCR primers comprised 60 Vbeta and 13 Jbeta primers. Only in-frame clones appear in the TCRdb table, and some are missing; sequencing was by immunoSEQ multiplex PCR. The profile covers about 130,000 clones, with approximately 68% appearing a single time and approximately 1.5% taken by the ten largest. The sample taken for sequencing was PBMCs. The chain joins TRBV4-1 to TRBJ1-5; 9 positions agree with TRBD1. The receptor's source is a man aged 25 to 45 in good health and CMV-seropositive. The CDR3 region is CASSQGRTGVNQPQHF. DNA of the CDR3: TGCGCCAGCAGCCAAGGTAGGACAGGGGTTAATCAGCCCCAGCATTTT.